This is a list of T cell receptor beta chains from one sample in a study of T cells after somatic rescue of genetic block. Assay: immunoSEQ multiplex PCR; the TCRdb copy retains only in-frame clones and omits some. The sample includes approximately 67,000 clones, under 95% of them seen just once. Sequencing was done on a sample of peripheral blood mononuclear cells (PBMCs). These receptors all stem from a man aged 35-49 years. The CDR3 runs from the conserved cysteine through the conserved F or W. Fields, in order: D gene, V gene, clone size, J gene, CDR3 DNA, CDR3 protein. A D gene is named only where the DNA matches it firmly. Rows give clone size only sometimes, using once, few, many, or a class for an expanded clone.

>TRBD1|TRBV5-4|once|TRBJ2-7
TGTGCCAGCAGCTCACGACAGGGGAGAGGCGAGCAGTACTTC
CASSSRQGRGEQYF
>.|TRBV19|.|TRBJ1-5
TGTGCCAGTACCTCCACCCGGGGGCATCAGCCCCAGCATTTT
CASTSTRGHQPQHF
>.|TRBV2|.|TRBJ2-1
TGTGCCAGCAGTCGAGCGGGCATCTCCTACAATGAGCAGTTCTTC
CASSRAGISYNEQFF
>.|TRBV7-2|.|TRBJ1-3
TGTGCCAGCAGCTTAGATGGGGGAGCTGGAAACACCATATATTTT
CASSLDGGAGNTIYF
>TRBD1|TRBV7-8|.|TRBJ1-2
TGTGCCAGCAGCGTGGACAGGGGTAACTATGGCTACACCTTC
CASSVDRGNYGYTF
>.|TRBV2|.|TRBJ2-7
TGTGCCACCCTGACTAGTTCCACCTACGAGCAGTACTTC
CATLTSSTYEQYF
>.|TRBV28|.|TRBJ1-4
TGTGCCAGCAGTGAGAATGAAAAACTGTTTTTT
CASSENEKLFF
>TRBD2|TRBV18|.|TRBJ2-7
TGTGCCAGCTCACCACCGGGACTAGGTACCAACTACGAGCAGTACTTC
CASSPPGLGTNYEQYF
>TRBD1|TRBV2|.|TRBJ1-6
TGTGCCACCTCTGACAGGGCGAGCTCCTATAATTCACCCCTCCACTTT
CATSDRASSYNSPLHF
>.|TRBV4-1|.|TRBJ1-3
TGCGCCAGCAGCCTTGGACTACAGGGAAGCTCTGGAAACACCATATATTTT
CASSLGLQGSSGNTIYF
>.|TRBV21-1|.|TRBJ2-7
TGTGCCAGCAGCAAAAGTTGCTATGTCTCCTACGAGCAGTACTTC
CASSKSCYVSYEQYF
>TRBD2|TRBV6-6|.|TRBJ2-3
TGTGCCAGCAGTAGCGGGGGTACCACAGATACGCAGTATTTT
CASSSGGTTDTQYF
>TRBD1|TRBV5-5|.|TRBJ1-2
TGTGCCAGCAGCCGAACCGGGACAGAAGCTAACTATGGCTACACCTTC
CASSRTGTEANYGYTF
>TRBD2|TRBV5-4|.|TRBJ2-1
TGTGCCAGCAGCTTGGGGACTAGCGGGAACAATGAGCAGTTCTTC
CASSLGTSGNNEQFF
>.|TRBV6-5|.|TRBJ1-1
TGTGCCAGCAGTCCACCGGGACACCGTGAAGCTTTCTTT
CASSPPGHREAFF
>.|TRBV20-1|.|TRBJ2-7
TGCAGTGCTAAGGACTACTACGAGCAGTACTTC
CSAKDYYEQYF
>TRBD1|TRBV7-9|.|TRBJ2-7
TGTGCCAGCAGCTTATCGGGACAGGGCTTCTACGAGCAGTACTTC
CASSLSGQGFYEQYF
>.|TRBV15|.|TRBJ2-2
TGTGCCACCAGCAGAGATAGCGGCGGGGAGCTGTTTTTT
CATSRDSGGELFF
>TRBD2|TRBV11-2|.|TRBJ2-7
TGTGCCAGCAGCAGCTTAGCGGGGAGCTCCTACGAGCAGTACTTC
CASSSLAGSSYEQYF
>.|TRBV18|.|TRBJ2-7
TGTGCCAGCTCACCAAGTGGGGCGGCCGTAGACGAGCAGTACTTC
CASSPSGAAVDEQYF
>TRBD1|TRBV27|.|TRBJ1-2
TGTGCCAGCAGTTTAGGGACAGGGGTTGGTGGCTACACCTTC
CASSLGTGVGGYTF
>TRBD2|TRBV28|few|TRBJ2-7
TGTGCCAGCAGTTTCCTAGCGGGAGGGCCTCTCCACGAGCAGTACTTC
CASSFLAGGPLHEQYF
>.|TRBV4-1|.|TRBJ2-3
TGCGCCAGCAGCCAAAAGGGGGGTGGGGATACGCAGTATTTT
CASSQKGGGDTQYF
>.|TRBV7-2|.|TRBJ1-3
TGTGCCAGCAGCTTACACAGATCCTCTGGAAACACCATATATTTT
CASSLHRSSGNTIYF
>TRBD1|TRBV4-1|.|TRBJ2-2
TGCGCCAGCAGCCAAGAGGACAGGGACACCGGGGAGCTGTTTTTT
CASSQEDRDTGELFF
>TRBD2|TRBV5-5|.|TRBJ2-6
TGTGCCAGCAGGGAAGGGACTAGCGGGAGCACTGGGGCCAACGTCCTGACTTTC
CASREGTSGSTGANVLTF
>.|TRBV23-1|.|TRBJ1-6
TGCGCCAGCGCTTCCCAACGACGGACCCGCTATAATTCACCCCTCCACTTT
CASASQRRTRYNSPLHF
>.|TRBV28|.|TRBJ1-6
TGTGCCAGCAGTTCGATCCGGGACGGCCGTCCGCCCCTCCACTTT
CASSSIRDGRPPLHF
>.|TRBV10-1|.|TRBJ2-7
TGCGCCAGCGGGGACCGTCCCTACGAGCAGTACTTC
CASGDRPYEQYF
>TRBD1|TRBV19|.|TRBJ2-1
TGTGCCAGTAGTACCGGCGGCAGGGGGTACTACAATGAGCAGTTCTTC
CASSTGGRGYYNEQFF
>TRBD1|TRBV28|.|TRBJ1-6
TGTGCCAGCAGTCCCCTAGGACAGGGAAACTCACCCCTCCACTTT
CASSPLGQGNSPLHF
>.|TRBV29-1|.|TRBJ1-1
TGCAGCGTCGCCGGGTGGGGGCCTGAAGCTTTCTTT
CSVAGWGPEAFF
>.|TRBV2|.|TRBJ2-2
TGTGCCAGCAGTGAACGGGTCCGAGTTGGGGCCGGGGAGCTGTTTTTT
CASSERVRVGAGELFF
>.|TRBV19|.|TRBJ1-1
TGTGCCAGTAGGCGACAGGTGAACACTGAAGCTTTCTTT
CASRRQVNTEAFF
>TRBD1|TRBV4-1|.|TRBJ2-1
TGCGCCAGCAGCCAAGAAGGACAGGGCAATGAGCAGTTCTTC
CASSQEGQGNEQFF
>.|TRBV2|.|TRBJ1-6
TGTGCCAGCAGTGATTCCCGCTTAGGGGCTGTTAATTCACCCCTCCACTTT
CASSDSRLGAVNSPLHF
>TRBD2|TRBV6-6|.|TRBJ2-7
TGTGCCAGCAGCGGGGGGGGGCTGCAGGCCTACGAGCAGTACTTC
CASSGGGLQAYEQYF
>.|TRBV4-3|.|TRBJ2-1
TGCGCCAGCAGCCTCGGGGCCAGGGTGTCCTACAATGAGCAGTTCTTC
CASSLGARVSYNEQFF
>TRBD1|TRBV18|.|TRBJ1-1
TGTGCCAGCTCACTTGTACAGGGGACGGCTGAAGCTTTCTTT
CASSLVQGTAEAFF
>TRBD2|TRBV6-4|.|TRBJ2-1
TGTGCCAGCAGTTGGGGAGGGAACAATGAGCAGTTCTTC
CASSWGGNNEQFF
>.|TRBV6-5|.|TRBJ1-2
TGTGCCAGCACAAGGGGTTATGGCTACACCTTC
CASTRGYGYTF
>TRBD1|TRBV25-1|.|TRBJ2-7
TGTGCCAGCAGTGCGGTGAGGGGACAGGGGGCGGGCTACGAGCAGTACTTC
CASSAVRGQGAGYEQYF
>TRBD2|TRBV30|.|TRBJ2-3
TGTGCCTGGGGACTACTAGCGGGGACCACAGATACGCAGTATTTT
CAWGLLAGTTDTQYF